The next 21 T cell receptor beta chains were all read from a single sample in a study of CD8+ T cells in alopecia areata. cDNA prepared by RNA extraction and subsequent reverse transcription served as the template for sequencing. Clones were sequenced by immunoSEQ multiplex PCR, and TCRdb holds only the in-frame ones, with some missing. The sample has roughly 60,000 clones, 44% seen once. Source material: NKG2D-low CD8+ T cells sorted from blood. The receptors were sampled from a human donor with alopecia areata.

The sample holds a few counts of this clone. The chain uses TRBV7-2 and TRBJ2-3; 7 bases map to TRBD2. The CDR3 loop spans 16 amino acids. V was pared by 1 base and J by 0 bases, with 4 bases of the junction left unmatched. Germline lookup yields CDR1 SGHTA and CDR2 FQGNSA. The CDR3 DNA sequence: TGTGCCAGCAGCTTAGTCGGGGGGTATAGCACAGATACGCAGTATTTT. It encodes CASSLVGGYSTDTQYF.

V gene TRBV5-1 combines with J gene TRBJ2-1, with D unclear. This CDR3 comprises 11 residues. V dropped 9 bases and J dropped 6 bases, with 10 bases sitting between them. Germline V gives CDR1 SGHRS, CDR2 YFSETQ. The CDR3 loop reads CANKIGNEQFF. DNA of the CDR3: TGCGCCAATAAGATCGGCAATGAGCAGTTCTTC.

This clone was counted a few times. The rearrangement uses TRBV10-3 and TRBJ1-1, with D possibly being TRBD1 (5 bases). The germline V gene encodes CDR1 ENHRY and CDR2 SYGVKD. Deletions cut 2 bases from V and 4 bases from J, with 17 bases between. There are 16 residues in the CDR3. The CDR3 is CAISEAPQGLGTEAFF. The CDR3 DNA reads as TGTGCCATCAGTGAGGCCCCCCAGGGACTGGGCACTGAAGCTTTCTTT.

The chain employs TRBV7-9 and TRBJ2-7; D unresolved. This CDR3 has 13 amino acids. Germline lookup yields CDR1 SEHNR and CDR2 FQNEAQ (reference sequence). The V gene lost 5 bases and the J gene lost 2 bases, with 10 bases spanning the gap. The CDR3 is CASSPRSTYEQYF. The CDR3 DNA follows: TGTGCCAGCAGCCCACGCAGTACCTACGAGCAGTACTTC.

This clone has a handful of counts. The rearrangement uses TRBV29-1 and TRBJ2-1, with a tentative D call TRBD1 (7 bases). Germline V gene data show CDR1 as SQVTM and CDR2 as ANQGSEA. V lost 4 bases to trimming and J lost 6 bases, with 16 bases between them. The CDR3 covers 14 residues. CDR3 sequence (DNA): TGCAGCGTTGGGTTCAGGGGGGCTTTCAATGAGCAGTTCTTC. As protein: CSVGFRGAFNEQFF.

This clone occurred a few times. This chain links TRBV7-9 with TRBJ1-1, with D possibly TRBD1 on 6 matching bases. V gave up 3 bases and J gave up 3 bases, with 11 bases separating them. Germline CDR1 SEHNR, CDR2 FQNEAQ (reference sequence). This CDR3 contains 14 residues. Written as DNA, the CDR3 is TGTGCCAGCAGCTTCGCAGGGGAGGACACTGAAGCTTTCTTT. Translated: CASSFAGEDTEAFF.

This clone was recorded a few times. The chain couples TRBV28 to TRBJ2-7; D remains ambiguous. The CDR3 is made up of 13 amino acids. V shed 1 base and J shed 3 bases, with 7 bases lying between them. CDR1 MDHEN and CDR2 SYDVKM come from the germline V gene. The DNA of the CDR3 is TGTGCCAGCAGTTTATCCTTGTACTACGAGCAGTACTTC. Protein: CASSLSLYYEQYF.

The V gene is TRBV27, the J gene TRBJ2-1; 9 positions agree with TRBD1. With V trimmed by 6 bases and J by 9 bases, 9 bases remained unmatched. Germline V lookup: CDR1 MNHEY, CDR2 SMNVEV (reference sequence). This CDR3 is 14 amino acids long. This chain's CDR3 is CASRGQGRVGEQFF. CDR3 nucleotide sequence: TGTGCCAGCAGGGGACAGGGTCGGGTTGGTGAGCAGTTCTTC.

This clone occurred a few times. The chain uses TRBV7-9 and TRBJ2-5, with 10 bases that match TRBD2. This CDR3 has 15 amino acids. Germline assignment: CDR1 SEHNR and CDR2 FQNEAQ (reference sequence). Trimming cost V 2 bases and J 3 bases; bases outside gene matches: 3. The CDR3 nucleotides read TGTGCCAGCAGCTTACTAGCGGGGGCGAAAGAGACCCAGTACTTC. Translation: CASSLLAGAKETQYF.

The chain joins TRBV4-1 to TRBJ2-6; 8 positions agree with TRBD1. Trimming at V came to 4 bases and at J to 0 bases, leaving 14 bases not matched to a gene. The CDR3 contains 20 residues. Germline V gene data show CDR1 as MGHRA and CDR2 as YSYEKL. CDR3 DNA sequence: TGCGCCAGCAGCCCAGAAGAGGAGGGACAGGACTTCTCTGGGGCCAACGTCCTGACTTTC. This translates into CASSPEEEGQDFSGANVLTF.

This chain connects TRBV28 to TRBJ2-5; 9 bases agree with TRBD1. This CDR3 spans 16 amino acids. V lost 5 bases to trimming and J lost 2 bases; unmatched junction nucleotides: 9. CDR1 and CDR2 (germline): MDHEN, SYDVKM. CDR3: CASSTNRGRDQETQYF. For the CDR3, the DNA is TGTGCCAGCAGTACGAACAGGGGGCGGGATCAAGAGACCCAGTACTTC.

This clone has only a few counts. The chain carries TRBV7-6 and TRBJ1-4; possible D gene TRBD1, 5 bases. V dropped 5 bases and J dropped 0 bases, with 16 bases sitting between them. The germline V gene encodes CDR1 SGHVS and CDR2 FNYEAQ. This CDR3 comprises 17 residues. As DNA, the CDR3 is TGTGCCAGCAGCCCTCGATGGGGACTTGCAACTAATGAAAAACTGTTTTTT. Translated, it gives CASSPRWGLATNEKLFF.

The chain is built from TRBV6-1 and TRBJ1-2, with D hard to call. This CDR3 is built from 13 residues. Deletions cut 1 base from V and 4 bases from J, with 7 bases between. Germline CDR1 MNHNS, CDR2 SASEGT. In DNA, the CDR3 is TGTGCCAGCAGTGAAGGGGTTGCCTATGGCTACACCTTC. This codes for CASSEGVAYGYTF.

This clone was picked up one time. The rearrangement links TRBV6-6 to TRBJ2-3; TRBD2 matches at 8 bases. The CDR3 runs to 15 residues. Germline V gene sequence: CDR1 MNHNY, CDR2 SVGAGI (reference sequence). V lost 9 bases and J lost 4; bases outside the gene matches: 12. The CDR3 nucleotides are TGTGCCAGTAGCGGGGCTAGCTTCCCCTCAGATACGCAGTATTTT. It codes for CASSGASFPSDTQYF.

This chain uses TRBV2 with TRBJ2-1; D might be TRBD1 or TRBD2, each matching 5 bases. CDR1 and CDR2 from the germline V gene are SNHLY and FYNNEI. The CDR3 consists of 12 residues. The V end lost 10 bases, the J end lost 3 bases, and 10 bases lay between the germline ends. DNA for the CDR3: TGTGCCACCGTGGGGGTCTACAATGAGCAGTTCTTC. This sequence encodes CATVGVYNEQFF.

This sequence joins TRBV5-4 and TRBJ1-1; possible D gene TRBD1, 5 bases. Trimming left V 4 bases short and J 6 bases short, with 16 bases between. This CDR3 contains 14 residues. The V gene's germline CDR1 is SGHNT and CDR2 YYREEE (reference sequence). The CDR3, as DNA: TGTGCCAGCAGCGCAGGGCCGTTGCACCCTGAAGCTTTCTTT. Translated, it gives CASSAGPLHPEAFF.

The chain employs TRBV30 and TRBJ2-2; D call uncertain. Germline CDR1 and CDR2: GTSNPN and SVGIG (reference sequence). The CDR3 sequence is 14 residues long. Trimming pared 4 bases from V and 2 bases from J, leaving 11 bases between. The chain's CDR3 is CAWTPGFNTGELFF. In DNA form, the CDR3 reads TGTGCCTGGACCCCGGGTTTTAACACCGGGGAGCTGTTTTTT.

This sequence joins TRBV29-1 and TRBJ2-2; D gene ambiguous. This CDR3 contains 13 residues. V was clipped by 4 bases and J by 0 bases, with 6 bases between them. Germline CDR1 SQVTM, CDR2 ANQGSEA. This CDR3 reads CSVAPPNTGELFF. For the CDR3, the DNA is TGCAGCGTTGCCCCTCCGAACACCGGGGAGCTGTTTTTT.

This chain joins TRBV27 and TRBJ2-1, with 7 bases aligning to TRBD2. This CDR3 region has 12 residues. CDR1 MNHEY and CDR2 SMNVEV come from the germline V gene (reference sequence). The V and J ends lost 4 bases and 9 bases, in that order; junction bases with no gene match: 3. CDR3 region: CASSWSGIEQFF. CDR3 bases: TGTGCCAGCAGTTGGAGCGGGATTGAGCAGTTCTTC.

The genes are TRBV28 and TRBJ2-7, with D unresolved. Trimming left V 6 bases short and J 2 bases short, with 8 bases between. Germline V CDR1 and CDR2: MDHEN, SYDVKM. This CDR3 is built from 12 residues. CDR3 amino acids: CASRGGAYEQYF. The CDR3 DNA sequence: TGTGCCAGCAGGGGCGGCGCCTACGAGCAGTACTTC.

The gene calls are TRBV7-3 and TRBJ2-1, with no clear D. The CDR3 runs to 14 residues. V dropped 0 bases and J dropped 5 bases, with 8 bases sitting between them. CDR1 is SGHTA, CDR2 FQGTGA, per germline. The CDR3: CASSLTANNNEQFF. The DNA for the CDR3 is TGTGCCAGCAGCTTAACGGCTAATAACAATGAGCAGTTCTTC.